The 23 T cell receptor beta chains presented below share a single source sample, sequenced in a study of T cell responses to AZD1222 COVID-19 vaccine. Here immunoSEQ multiplex PCR was the method, and the copy in TCRdb shows in-frame clones only, minus some. In the table there are fewer than 50,000 clones, 80% of which are singletons. Sequenced here: peripheral blood, sampled on day 0 of AZD1222 vaccination. All receptors derive from an adult in good health.

J is TRBJ1-6 and V is TRBV2; no definite D call. V lost 5 bases to trimming and J lost 4 bases, with 9 bases between them. Per germline, CDR1 SNHLY and CDR2 FYNNEI. CDR3 length: 14 amino acids. CDR3 sequence reads: CASSLRVYNSPLHF. CDR3 sequence (DNA): TGTGCCAGCAGTTTACGGGTTTATAATTCACCCCTCCACTTT.

V usage is TRBV10-3 and J usage is TRBJ1-2; D is uncertain. Trimming took off 10 bases at V and 2 bases at J, with 20 bases between the two ends. The CDR3 contains 15 residues. Germline V gene lookup returns CDR1 ENHRY and CDR2 SYGVKD. The CDR3 DNA sequence: TGTGCCACCTCAACGGACGTTTCTCCGAACTATGGCTACACCTTC. Protein sequence: CATSTDVSPNYGYTF.

The V call is TRBV6-5, the J call TRBJ1-1; a weak D match, TRBD1 (6 bases). CDR3 size: 11 residues. V gave up 6 bases and J gave up 11 bases, with 13 bases separating them. Germline V CDR1 and CDR2: MNHEY, SVGAGI. The CDR3: CASRHGTSAFF. CDR3 coding DNA: TGTGCCAGCAGACACGGGACAAGCGCTTTCTTT.

V usage is TRBV5-1 and J usage is TRBJ2-2; 8 bases align to TRBD1. CDR1 is SGHRS, CDR2 YFSETQ, per germline. V was clipped by 2 bases and J by 6 bases; unmatched bases: 6. This CDR3 has 15 residues. CDR3 DNA: TGCGCCAGCAGCTTTACTCAGGGGGCGGCCGGGGAGCTGTTTTTT. This gives the protein CASSFTQGAAGELFF. Full variable domain (rest looked up from reference TRBV5-1 and TRBJ2-2): KAGVTQTPRYLIKTRGQQVTLSCSPISGHRSVSWYQQTPGQGLQFLFEYFSETQRNKGNFPGRFSGRQFSNSRSEMNVSTLELGDSALYLCASSFTQGAAGELFFGEGSRLTVL.

The chain recombines TRBV2 with TRBJ1-1; D gene unclear. Trimming left V 1 base short and J 8 bases short, with 8 bases between. Germline V gene sequence: CDR1 SNHLY, CDR2 FYNNEI. CDR3 length: 12 amino acids. The CDR3: CASSEGWLEAFF. The CDR3 coding sequence is TGTGCCAGCAGTGAAGGTTGGCTCGAAGCTTTCTTT.

On this clone itself: The junction departs from germline at one end; a sequencing error may be responsible. The rearrangement joins TRBV28 to TRBJ1-3, with TRBD1 matching over 8 bases. This CDR3 has 13 amino acids. The V gene's germline CDR1 is MDHEN and CDR2 SYDVKM. CDR3 protein: CASSPNPWRDRHF. The CDR3 DNA sequence: TGTGCCAGCAGTCCGAACCCTTGGAGGGACAGGCATTTT.

The gene calls are TRBV7-2 and TRBJ1-6, with 7 bases matching TRBD1. Germline V CDR1 and CDR2: SGHTA, FQGNSA. Trimming at V came to 1 base and at J to 10 bases, leaving 4 bases not matched to a gene. This CDR3 region has 14 residues. Here the CDR3 reads CASSLEGAGSPLHF. The CDR3 DNA sequence: TGTGCCAGCAGCTTAGAGGGGGCAGGATCACCCCTCCACTTT.

This chain uses TRBV19 with TRBJ2-3; 12 nucleotides align to TRBD2. The CDR3 is 16 residues long. The junction had 5 bases not matched to a gene; V was cut back by 3 bases and J by 4 bases. Germline CDR1 and CDR2: LNHDA and SQIVND (reference sequence). CDR3 bases: TGTGCCAGTAGTATCTCTAGCGGGGGGGGTGCAGATACGCAGTATTTT. Its protein is CASSISSGGGADTQYF.

The rearrangement joins TRBV29-1 to TRBJ1-1, with D possibly TRBD1 on 6 matching bases. The CDR3 spans 12 residues. Between the trimmed V and J ends, which lost 4 bases and 4 bases, there was a span of 10 bases. Per germline, CDR1 SQVTM and CDR2 ANQGSEA. CDR3 DNA: TGCAGCGTTGTCAGGGGAATCACTGAAGCTTTCTTT. This gives the protein CSVVRGITEAFF.

The chain employs TRBV25-1 and TRBJ1-1; the match to TRBD1 covers 7 bases. The CDR3 sequence is 15 residues long. Trimming removed 4 bases from V and 5 bases from J; junction bases left unmatched: 10. Germline lookup yields CDR1 MGHDK and CDR2 SYGVNS. The CDR3 bases are TGTGCCAGCAGTGTGGGGTTGACAGGGCAAACTGAAGCTTTCTTT. This codes for CASSVGLTGQTEAFF.

This rearrangement joins TRBV12-3 or TRBV12-4 to TRBJ1-1; 10 nucleotides match TRBD1. The CDR3 has 13 residues. The V and J ends lost 4 bases and 11 bases, in that order; junction bases with no gene match: 7. This CDR3 reads CASSSDRGIRAFF. DNA of the CDR3: TGTGCCAGCAGTTCGGACAGGGGGATTCGGGCTTTCTTT.

This clone was counted once. This chain joins TRBV5-1 and TRBJ1-4, with TRBD1 matching 9 bases. This CDR3 is 15 amino acids long. V gave up 4 bases and J gave up 8 bases; unmatched junction bases: 9. Germline-derived CDR1 and CDR2 are SGHRS and YFSETQ. As DNA, the CDR3 is TGCGCCAGCAGCCCTACCGGGACAGGGAACGAAAAACTGTTTTTT. Its translation is CASSPTGTGNEKLFF.

The chain has TRBV18 and TRBJ2-7, with D possibly being TRBD1 (6 bases). CDR1 and CDR2 from the germline V gene are KGHSH and LQKENI. V lost 3 bases to trimming and J lost 3 bases, with 12 bases between them. CDR3 size: 14 residues. Here the CDR3 reads CASSPTGGRYEQYF. The CDR3 bases are TGTGCCAGCTCACCGACAGGCGGGCGCTACGAGCAGTACTTC.

The rearrangement joins TRBV7-2 to TRBJ2-1; maybe TRBD1 (6 bases). Looked up from germline, CDR1 is SGHTA and CDR2 is FQGNSA. Between the trimmed V and J ends, which lost 2 bases and 8 bases, there was a span of 13 bases. This CDR3 has 14 residues. As DNA, the CDR3 is TGTGCCAGCAGCTTACAAACAGGGTTTGATGAGCAGTTCTTC. Protein product: CASSLQTGFDEQFF.

The V call is TRBV7-9, the J call TRBJ1-6; no clear D. The CDR3 runs 14 residues. The ends were cut back, 0 bases at V and 11 bases at J, with 11 bases in the middle. Germline CDR1 is SEHNR and CDR2 is FQNEAQ (reference sequence). DNA of the CDR3: TGTGCCAGCAGCTTAGCCCGGGAAGTGGCACCCCTCCACTTT. This sequence encodes CASSLAREVAPLHF.

The sample holds a few counts of this clone. This chain connects TRBV28 to TRBJ1-5; D unresolved. Germline loops: CDR1 MDHEN, CDR2 SYDVKM. The CDR3 is 14 residues long. V was clipped by 0 bases and J by 0 bases, with 3 bases between them. This CDR3 is CASSLWNSNQPQHF. The CDR3 bases are TGTGCCAGCAGTTTATGGAATAGCAATCAGCCCCAGCATTTT.

The genes are TRBV7-3 and TRBJ1-1; D may be TRBD1 (5 bases). The CDR3 has 15 residues. Germline lookup yields CDR1 SGHTA and CDR2 FQGTGA. The germline V and J ends were trimmed by 2 bases and 0 bases, with 10 bases remaining between them. DNA of the CDR3: TGTGCCAGCAGCTTAGGACAAGTGATGAACACTGAAGCTTTCTTT. Its translation: CASSLGQVMNTEAFF. Variable domain in full (rest from reference TRBV7-3 and TRBJ1-1): GAGVSQTPSNKVTEKGKYVELRCDPISGHTALYWYRQSLGQGPEFLIYFQGTGAADDSGLPNDRFFAVRPEGSVSTLKIQRTERGDSAVYLCASSLGQVMNTEAFFGQGTRLTVV.

This clone occurred once. The rearrangement joins TRBV6-5 to TRBJ1-5; tentatively, D is TRBD1 (6 bases). Deletions cut 5 bases from V and 7 bases from J, with 12 bases between. Germline values: CDR1 MNHEY, CDR2 SVGAGI. The CDR3 spans 13 residues. Here the CDR3 DNA reads TGTGCCAGCAGTACCCCAGGGGAACAGCCCCAGCATTTT. Translation gives CASSTPGEQPQHF.

This clone occurred once. As DNA, the CDR3 is TGTGCCAGTAGTGCGACGACAGGGATTCGGGATGAAAAACTGTTTTTT. This gives the protein CASSATTGIRDEKLFF. The chain employs TRBV19 and TRBJ1-4, with TRBD1 identical over 7 bases. The junction had 12 bases not matched to a gene; V was cut back by 5 bases and J by 6 bases. The CDR3 has 16 residues. Looked up from germline, CDR1 is LNHDA and CDR2 is SQIVND (reference sequence).

The V call is TRBV19, the J call TRBJ2-5; 10 bases agree with TRBD1. Germline values: CDR1 LNHDA, CDR2 SQIVND (reference sequence). The CDR3 consists of 17 residues. V was pared by 3 bases and J by 5 bases, with 12 bases of the junction left unmatched. The CDR3 loop is CASSMRGQGRASETQYF. CDR3 DNA sequence: TGTGCCAGTAGTATGAGGGGACAGGGGAGGGCATCGGAGACCCAGTACTTC.

This sequence joins TRBV28 and TRBJ1-2; TRBD1 is a possible D gene (5 bases). This CDR3 comprises 12 residues. Trimming cost V 5 bases and J 4 bases, with 8 bases left between them. Germline loops: CDR1 MDHEN, CDR2 SYDVKM. The CDR3 coding sequence is TGTGCCAGCAGTCTCCAGGGCTATGGCTACACCTTC. Protein: CASSLQGYGYTF.

This chain links TRBV9 with TRBJ2-5; 9 positions match TRBD1. J lost 1 base, V lost 7 bases, and 5 bases had no gene match. The CDR3 consists of 14 residues. The germline gives CDR1 SGDLS, CDR2 YYNGEE. CDR3 sequence: CASGQGPSQETQYF. CDR3 DNA sequence: TGTGCCAGCGGACAGGGGCCCTCCCAAGAGACCCAGTACTTC.

The chain combines TRBV2 with TRBJ1-2; D gene unclear. Trimming took 2 bases from V and 4 from J, leaving 5 bases between them. The length of the CDR3 is 12 residues. Germline V lookup: CDR1 SNHLY, CDR2 FYNNEI. DNA for the CDR3: TGTGCCAGCAGTGAACAATTCTATGGCTACACCTTC. Its protein product is CASSEQFYGYTF.